This TCR beta chain was recorded in a study of PD-1 blockade in classical Hodgkin lymphoma. This table comes from immunoSEQ multiplex PCR, and its TCRdb copy is limited to in-frame clones, with some not included. In the table there are 98,000 or so clones, nearly 90% of which are singletons. A single count supports this clone. All patients relapsed after autologous stem cell transplantation, and brentuximab vedotin exposure varied. This receptor was taken from a human donor with classical Hodgkin lymphoma. The material sequenced was peripheral blood mononuclear cells (PBMCs), taken before the second cycle of nivolumab.

The CDR3 nucleotides are TGTGCCAGCAGTTATTCAGGGGTCACTGAAGCTTTCTTT. Translation: CASSYSGVTEAFF. The rearrangement joins TRBV6-5 to TRBJ1-1, with D maybe TRBD1 (6 bases). The CDR3 has 13 amino acids. Trimming removed 3 bases from V and 4 bases from J, with 9 bases in between. Per the germline V gene, CDR1 is MNHEY and CDR2 is SVGAGI.